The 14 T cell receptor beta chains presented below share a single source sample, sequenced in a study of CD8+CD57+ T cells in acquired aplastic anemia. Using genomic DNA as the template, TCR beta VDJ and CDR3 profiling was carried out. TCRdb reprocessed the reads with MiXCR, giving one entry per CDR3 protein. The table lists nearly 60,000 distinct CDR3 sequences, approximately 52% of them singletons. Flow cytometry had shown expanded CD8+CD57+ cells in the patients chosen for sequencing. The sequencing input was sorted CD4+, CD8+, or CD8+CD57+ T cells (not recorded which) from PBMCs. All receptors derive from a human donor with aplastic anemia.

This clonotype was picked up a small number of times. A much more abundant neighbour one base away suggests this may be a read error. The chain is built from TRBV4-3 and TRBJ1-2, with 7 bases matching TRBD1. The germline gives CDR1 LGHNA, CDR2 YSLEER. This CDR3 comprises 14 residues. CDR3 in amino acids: CVSSQDRVQRGYTF. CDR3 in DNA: TGCGTCAGCAGCCAAGACAGGGTCCAAAGGGGCTACACCTTC.

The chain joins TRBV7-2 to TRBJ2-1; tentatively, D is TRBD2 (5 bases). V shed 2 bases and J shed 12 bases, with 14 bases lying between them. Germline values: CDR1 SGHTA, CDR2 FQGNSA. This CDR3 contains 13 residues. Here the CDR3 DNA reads TGTGCCAGCAGCTTACTTTCGGGGTCGGGGCAGTTCTTC. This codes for CASSLLSGSGQFF. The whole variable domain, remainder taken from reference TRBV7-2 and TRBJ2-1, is GAGVSQSPSNKVTEKGKDVELRCDPISGHTALYWYRQSLGQGLEFLIYFQGNSAPDKSGLPSDRFSAERTGGSVSTLTIQRTQQEDSAVYLCASSLLSGSGQFFGPGTRLTVL.

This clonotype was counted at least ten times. CDR3 loop: CASSLVDLRMNTEAFF. The CDR3 DNA sequence: TGTGCCAGCAGCTTGGTCGATCTGAGGATGAACACTGAAGCTTTCTTT. The genes are TRBV5-5 and TRBJ1-1; D is uncertain. The germline V gene encodes CDR1 SGHKS and CDR2 YYEKEE (reference sequence). The CDR3 extends over 16 amino acids. Trimming cost V 0 bases and J 0 bases, with 12 bases left between them.

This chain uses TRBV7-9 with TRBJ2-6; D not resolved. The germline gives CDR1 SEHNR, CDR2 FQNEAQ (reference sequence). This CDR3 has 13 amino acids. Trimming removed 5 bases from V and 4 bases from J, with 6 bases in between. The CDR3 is CASSPWGANVLTF. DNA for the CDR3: TGTGCCAGCAGCCCGTGGGGGGCCAACGTCCTGACTTTC. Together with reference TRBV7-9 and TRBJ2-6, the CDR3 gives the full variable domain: DTGVSQNPRHKITKRGQNVTFRCDPISEHNRLYWYRQTLGQGPEFLTYFQNEAQLEKSRLLSDRFSAERPKGSFSTLEIQRTEQGDSAMYLCASSPWGANVLTFGAGSRLTVL.

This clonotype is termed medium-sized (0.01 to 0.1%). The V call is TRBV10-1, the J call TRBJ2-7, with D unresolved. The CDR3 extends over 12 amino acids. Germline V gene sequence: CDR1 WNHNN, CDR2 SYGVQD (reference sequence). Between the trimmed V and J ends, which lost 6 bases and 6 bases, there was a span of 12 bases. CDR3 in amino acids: CASSDLTGEQYF. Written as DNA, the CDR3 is TGCGCCAGCAGCGACCTCACCGGCGAGCAGTACTTC.

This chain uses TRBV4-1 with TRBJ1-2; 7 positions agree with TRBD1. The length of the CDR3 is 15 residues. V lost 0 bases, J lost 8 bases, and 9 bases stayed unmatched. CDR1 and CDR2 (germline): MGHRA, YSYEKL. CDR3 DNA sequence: TGCGCCAGCAGCCAAGACAGGGACAGACGAGACGGCTACACCTTC. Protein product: CASSQDRDRRDGYTF.

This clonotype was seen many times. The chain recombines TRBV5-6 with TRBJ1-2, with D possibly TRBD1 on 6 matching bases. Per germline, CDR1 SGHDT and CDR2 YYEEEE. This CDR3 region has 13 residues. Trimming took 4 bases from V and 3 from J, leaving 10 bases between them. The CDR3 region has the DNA TGTGCCAGCAGCGAGGGACAAGACTATGGCTACACCTTC. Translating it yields CASSEGQDYGYTF.

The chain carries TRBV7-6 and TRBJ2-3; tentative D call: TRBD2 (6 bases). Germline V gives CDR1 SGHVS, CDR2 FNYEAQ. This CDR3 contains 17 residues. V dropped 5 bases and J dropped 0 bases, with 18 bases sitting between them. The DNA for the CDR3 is TGTGCCAGCAGCCCAGTAGGGCGGGATGCTAGCACAGATACGCAGTATTTT. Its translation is CASSPVGRDASTDTQYF. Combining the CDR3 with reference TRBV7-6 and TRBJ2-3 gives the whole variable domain GAGVSQSPRYKVTKRGQDVALRCDPISGHVSLYWYRQALGQGPEFLTYFNYEAQQDKSGLPNDRFSAERPEGSISTLTIQRTEQRDSAMYRCASSPVGRDASTDTQYFGPGTRLTVL.

As DNA, the CDR3 is TGTGCCATCAGATGGACAGGGGAGAACACTGAAGCTTTCTTT. As protein: CAIRWTGENTEAFF. This chain joins TRBV10-3 and TRBJ1-1; 9 bases are a match to TRBD1. V shed 6 bases and J 1 base; nucleotides not matched to a gene: 3. The CDR3 totals 14 residues. The V gene's germline CDR1 is ENHRY and CDR2 SYGVKD.

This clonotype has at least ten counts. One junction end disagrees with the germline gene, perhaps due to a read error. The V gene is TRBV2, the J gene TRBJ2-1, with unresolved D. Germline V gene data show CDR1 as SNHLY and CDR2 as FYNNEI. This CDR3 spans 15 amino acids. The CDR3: CASSEMANSNNEQFF. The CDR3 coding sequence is TGTGCCAGCAGTGAAATGGCTAACTCCAACAATGAGCAGTTCTTC.

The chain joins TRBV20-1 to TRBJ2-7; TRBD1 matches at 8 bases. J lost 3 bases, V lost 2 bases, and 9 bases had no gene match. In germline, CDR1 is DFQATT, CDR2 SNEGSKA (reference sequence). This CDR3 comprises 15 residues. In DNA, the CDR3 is TGCAGTGCTAGACCTTCAGGACAGGGACTCTACGAGCAGTACTTC. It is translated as CSARPSGQGLYEQYF.

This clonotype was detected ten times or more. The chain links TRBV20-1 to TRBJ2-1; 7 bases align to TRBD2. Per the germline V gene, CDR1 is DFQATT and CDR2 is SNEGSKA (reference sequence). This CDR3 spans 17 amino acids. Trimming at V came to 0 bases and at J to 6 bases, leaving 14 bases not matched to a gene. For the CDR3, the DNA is TGCAGTGCTAGAGATTACCTGGGACTAAATATCCGCAATGAGCAGTTCTTC. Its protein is CSARDYLGLNIRNEQFF.

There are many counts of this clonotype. DNA of the CDR3: TGTGCCAGCAGCCCGGGACAGGGGTTTAGTGAAGCTTTCTTT. Protein sequence: CASSPGQGFSEAFF. The V gene is TRBV11-2, the J gene TRBJ1-1, with 10 nucleotides matching TRBD1. V gave up 5 bases and J gave up 7 bases; unmatched junction bases: 7. Per germline, CDR1 SGHAT and CDR2 FQNNGV. CDR3 length equals 14 residues.

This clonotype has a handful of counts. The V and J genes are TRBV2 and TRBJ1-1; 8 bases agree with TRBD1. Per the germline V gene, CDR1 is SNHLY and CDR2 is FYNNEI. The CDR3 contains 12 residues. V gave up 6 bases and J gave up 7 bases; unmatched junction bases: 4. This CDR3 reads CASRGQESEAFF. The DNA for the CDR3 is TGTGCCAGCAGGGGACAGGAGAGTGAAGCTTTCTTT. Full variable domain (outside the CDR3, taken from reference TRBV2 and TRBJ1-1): EPEVTQTPSHQVTQMGQEVILRCVPISNHLYFYWYRQILGQKVEFLVSFYNNEISEKSEIFDDQFSVERPDGSNFTLKIRSTKLEDSAMYFCASRGQESEAFFGQGTRLTVV.